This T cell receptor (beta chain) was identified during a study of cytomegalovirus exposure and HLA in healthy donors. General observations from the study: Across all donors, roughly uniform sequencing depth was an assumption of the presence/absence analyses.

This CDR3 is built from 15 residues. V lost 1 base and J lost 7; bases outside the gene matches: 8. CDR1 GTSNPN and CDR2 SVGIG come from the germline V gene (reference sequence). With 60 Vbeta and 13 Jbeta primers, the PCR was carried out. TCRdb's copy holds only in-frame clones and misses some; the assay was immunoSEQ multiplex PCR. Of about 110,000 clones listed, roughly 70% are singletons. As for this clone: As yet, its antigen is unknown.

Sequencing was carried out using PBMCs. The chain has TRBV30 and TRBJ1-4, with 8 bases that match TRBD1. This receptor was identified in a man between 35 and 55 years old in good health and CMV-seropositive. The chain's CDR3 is CAWSGRQGFTEKLFF. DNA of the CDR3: TGTGCCTGGAGTGGCCGACAGGGGTTTACTGAAAAACTGTTTTTT.